This record concerns one TCR beta chain sequence. Its antigen is not yet known. No quality values exist for individual bases; no much larger clone is one base distant. This entry comes from a study of graft-versus-host responses after intestinal transplantation (dated by TCRdb to the early 2020s). General notes on the study: Multivisceral, liver-intestinal, or isolated intestinal transplants were received by the recipients. All recipients received anti-thymocyte globulin induction followed by maintenance tacrolimus and steroids for three to four years. Bulk TCR-beta CDR3 sequencing was used to track graft-versus-host and host-versus-graft alloreactive T cell clones in the graft, circulation and bone marrow after intestinal transplantation. Alloreactive clones were identified by sequencing pre-transplant mixed lymphocyte reaction products and comparing these products with unstimulated pre-transplant donor and recipient T cells. The cohort enrolled under 25 intestinal transplant recipients including one retransplant, and a few patients lacking pretransplant specimens were excluded. Donor T cell macrochimerism was defined as a peak of at least 4% donor T cells among recipient peripheral blood mononuclear cells. Instead of going to the commercial service, samples from a few later patients were sequenced in-house on an Illumina MiSeq and processed with MiXCR. What the authors observed across the whole study: High GvH to HvG T cell clonal ratios were observed in the allografts of patients with donor T cell macrochimerism. The relatively low number and heterogeneity of intestinal transplant patients limited the conclusions. GvH clones turned up in recipient bone marrow, with some appearing earlier in ileal mucosa or blood, a pattern consistent with an intestinal mucosal origin. Peak levels of circulating GvH clones were associated with declines in HvG clones early after transplant.

V is clipped by 0 bases and J by 5 bases, and the sequence between their germline boundaries is 11 bases long. The germline V gene encodes CDR1 GTSNPN and CDR2 SVGIG (reference sequence). Including cysteine and phenylalanine, the CDR3 has 13 amino acids. Only the CDR3 DNA is retained, 39 bases long and in frame from the first base. To isolate intraepithelial and lamina propria lymphocytes from graft specimens, dithiothreitol, EDTA incubations and collagenase D digestion were used. Serial intestinal graft biopsy specimens collected up to 600 days after transplant underwent bulk TCR-beta sequencing. To prepare the library, the immunoSEQ multiplex PCR assay was applied. For most patients, genomic DNA was subjected to high-throughput TCR-beta CDR3 sequencing by Adaptive Biotechnologies. Per the authors' processing: TCR sequencing data for some 17 patients were retrieved from Adaptive's ImmunoSEQ software; a few other patients were processed with MiXCR and VDJtools. CDR3 nucleotide sequences shared by donor and recipient were removed because the origin of these sequences could not be assigned. To be classed as alloreactive, a clone needed at least 2-fold expansion over unstimulated cells and a minimum CFSE-low frequency of 0.002% (template counts) or 0.001% (read counts). Mappable clones were those detected in sequenced pre-transplant spleen, lymph node, or MLR CFSE-low populations of the donor or recipient. The cumulative frequency of alloreactive clones was calculated as a percentage of all sequences, weighted by copy number. TCRdb limited this immuneACCESS table to in-frame rearrangements with V and J called. A share of clones is missing; checked studies link under half to unresolved V genes, and the rest is unexplained. For V, J and clone size, that table is used; D and trimming come from the DNA. The sample data list some 10,000 clones, and 76% of these were observed just once. Clones ranked in the top ten supply more than 8% of the sample.

The sequence links TRBV30 to TRBJ2-7, with no confidently assigned D gene. The material was ileum tissue, obtained 23 days after intestinal transplant. The source is a human patient who received an intestinal transplant, so some T cells may come from the graft donor. The DNA reads TGTGCCTGGAGTGTACTGAGGAACAACGAGCAGTACTTC. It translates as CAWSVLRNNEQYF.